Below, 15 T cell receptor beta chains from the same sample are listed, as sequenced in a study of radiotherapy plus CTLA-4 blockade in lung cancer (dated 2018 in TCRdb). The receptor library was made with the immunoSEQ multiplex PCR assay. Imported from immuneACCESS, the table was reduced by TCRdb to in-frame sequences with V and J called. These copies leave out some clones; in studies compared against another copy, an unresolved V gene accounts for under half, and the cause of the remainder is not known. Recorded for this sample are about 62,000 clones; approximately 79% of them occurred a single time. 2.9% of the sample is taken by the ten largest. Material: peripheral blood, obtained from a patient treated with radiotherapy plus ipilimumab. Every receptor here comes from a human donor with non-small cell lung cancer who had a complete response to radiotherapy plus ipilimumab.

The genes are TRBV2 and TRBJ1-2; maybe TRBD1 (5 bases). CDR1 SNHLY and CDR2 FYNNEI come from the germline V gene. V was shortened by 11 bases and J by 7 bases, with 14 bases between the two germline ends. This CDR3 has 11 residues. CDR3 loop: CAGTGVGGYTF. In DNA form, the CDR3 reads TGTGCCGGGACGGGGGTGGGTGGCTACACCTTC.

The chain carries TRBV28 and TRBJ2-7, with D hard to call. Germline lookup yields CDR1 MDHEN and CDR2 SYDVKM. The CDR3 runs 14 residues. V lost 4 bases, J lost 3 bases, and 13 bases lay in between. CDR3 amino acids: CASSSPRLGYEQYF. Here the CDR3 DNA reads TGTGCCAGCAGTTCCCCCCGACTCGGCTACGAGCAGTACTTC.

In this sample, this clone turned up a few times. The CDR3 spells CASSLTTGSFREQYF. The CDR3 coding sequence is TGTGCCAGCAGCTTAACAACAGGCTCCTTCCGCGAGCAGTACTTC. The rearrangement uses TRBV11-2 and TRBJ2-7; tentatively, D is TRBD1 (5 bases). The CDR3 has 15 residues. V lost 2 bases and J 6 bases, leaving 17 bases between the germline ends. Looked up from germline, CDR1 is SGHAT and CDR2 is FQNNGV.

The genes are TRBV2 and TRBJ1-5, with no clear D. The CDR3 contains 14 residues. Germline V lookup: CDR1 SNHLY, CDR2 FYNNEI. V gave up 6 bases and J gave up 0 bases, with 9 bases separating them. The chain's CDR3 is CASRYRYSNQPQHF. CDR3 coding DNA: TGTGCCAGCAGGTACAGATATAGCAATCAGCCCCAGCATTTT.

The V and J genes are TRBV2 and TRBJ1-5; TRBD1 aligns across 7 bases. CDR1 and CDR2 from the germline V gene are SNHLY and FYNNEI. The V segment lost 7 bases and the J segment 2 bases; nucleotides outside the gene matches: 5. There are 14 residues in the CDR3. Written as DNA, the CDR3 is TGTGCCAGCAAGGGGGCCCAGGGCAATCAGCCCCAGCATTTT. It yields the protein CASKGAQGNQPQHF. The full variable domain, completed using reference TRBV2 and TRBJ1-5, is EPEVTQTPSHQVTQMGQEVILRCVPISNHLYFYWYRQILGQKVEFLVSFYNNEISEKSEIFDDQFSVERPDGSNFTLKIRSTKLEDSAMYFCASKGAQGNQPQHFGDGTRLSIL.

This chain connects TRBV18 to TRBJ2-3; TRBD1 matches at 9 bases. CDR3 length: 16 amino acids. From germline, CDR1 is KGHSH and CDR2 LQKENI. V shed 1 base, J shed 4 bases, and the junction held 6 bases outside the gene matches. The CDR3 is CASSPQGQGSSDTQYF. The CDR3 nucleotides read TGTGCCAGCTCACCACAGGGACAGGGAAGTTCAGATACGCAGTATTTT.

This clone was observed a single time. The gene calls are TRBV5-5 and TRBJ1-5; D not resolved. Trimming took 2 bases from V and 7 from J, leaving 16 bases between them. CDR1 and CDR2 (germline): SGHKS, YYEKEE (reference sequence). This CDR3 is 15 amino acids long. CDR3 sequence (DNA): TGTGCCAGCAGCTTCGACCCAGCCCCTAGGCAGCCCCAGCATTTT. Translated, it gives CASSFDPAPRQPQHF.

The chain combines TRBV5-6 with TRBJ2-5; TRBD2 matches 11 bases. V shed 0 bases and J 5 bases; nucleotides not matched to a gene: 6. The CDR3 is made up of 16 amino acids. Germline V gene data show CDR1 as SGHDT and CDR2 as YYEEEE. CDR3 protein: CASSLDSGGGWETQYF. The CDR3 bases are TGTGCCAGCAGCTTGGATAGCGGGGGGGGCTGGGAGACCCAGTACTTC.

The genes are TRBV19 and TRBJ2-7, with 7 positions matching TRBD1. The germline V gene encodes CDR1 LNHDA and CDR2 SQIVND (reference sequence). J gave up 4 bases and V 10 bases, and 16 bases lay outside the gene matches. There are 15 residues in the CDR3. The CDR3 here is CATTPKGALVYEQYF. The CDR3 DNA is TGTGCCACCACTCCCAAGGGGGCGTTGGTATACGAGCAGTACTTC.

The J gene is TRBJ2-2, the V gene TRBV10-1, with D perhaps matching TRBD1 (6 bases). The CDR3 covers 14 residues. From germline, CDR1 is WNHNN and CDR2 SYGVQD (reference sequence). Deletions cut 8 bases from V and 1 base from J, with 11 bases between. CDR3 sequence: CASRSDRNTGELFF. CDR3 coding DNA: TGCGCCAGCCGATCGGACAGGAACACCGGGGAGCTGTTTTTT.

In this sample, this clone turned up a few times. The chain is built from TRBV28 and TRBJ1-4; tentatively, D is TRBD1 (6 bases). This CDR3 is built from 13 residues. CDR1 is MDHEN and CDR2 is SYDVKM in the germline V gene. Trimming took off 4 bases at V and 10 bases at J, with 13 bases between the two ends. CDR3 protein: CASSYLEQGKLFF. CDR3 nucleotide sequence: TGTGCCAGCAGTTACCTGGAACAGGGAAAACTGTTTTTT.

The V call is TRBV4-3, the J call TRBJ2-3; 13 bases agree with TRBD2. The ends lost 1 base at V and 3 bases at J; junction bases unmatched: 1. Germline CDR1 LGHNA, CDR2 YSLEER. There are 16 residues in the CDR3. CDR3 DNA: TGCGCCAGCAGCCAAGGGACTAGCGGGGGAACAGATACGCAGTATTTT. It encodes CASSQGTSGGTDTQYF.

The CDR3 DNA follows: TGCGCCAGCAGCCAGGACCACAGGAGCTCCTACGAGCAGTACTTC. Translating gives CASSQDHRSSYEQYF. The chain couples TRBV4-1 to TRBJ2-7; maybe TRBD1 (5 bases). Germline V CDR1 and CDR2: MGHRA, YSYEKL. This CDR3 has 15 residues. V shed 3 bases and J shed 0 bases, with 12 bases lying between them.

This clone is judged medium-sized (0.01 to 0.1%). CDR3 DNA sequence: TGCGCCAGCGGCGACAGCTACGAGCAGTACTTC. This translates into CASGDSYEQYF. The chain couples TRBV10-1 to TRBJ2-7, with D possibly matching TRBD1 (5 bases). CDR1 WNHNN and CDR2 SYGVQD come from the germline V gene (reference sequence). The length of the CDR3 is 11 residues. V shed 8 bases and J shed 3 bases, with 8 bases lying between them.

The rearrangement uses TRBV4-3 and TRBJ1-2, with a weak D call TRBD1 (6 bases). Trimming took 1 base from V and 4 from J, leaving 22 bases between them. Germline CDR1 reads LGHNA; CDR2 reads YSLEER. The CDR3 loop spans 18 amino acids. This CDR3 reads CASSQVSPTGSNAYGYTF. CDR3 bases: TGCGCCAGCAGCCAAGTCTCGCCAACAGGGTCTAATGCCTATGGCTACACCTTC.